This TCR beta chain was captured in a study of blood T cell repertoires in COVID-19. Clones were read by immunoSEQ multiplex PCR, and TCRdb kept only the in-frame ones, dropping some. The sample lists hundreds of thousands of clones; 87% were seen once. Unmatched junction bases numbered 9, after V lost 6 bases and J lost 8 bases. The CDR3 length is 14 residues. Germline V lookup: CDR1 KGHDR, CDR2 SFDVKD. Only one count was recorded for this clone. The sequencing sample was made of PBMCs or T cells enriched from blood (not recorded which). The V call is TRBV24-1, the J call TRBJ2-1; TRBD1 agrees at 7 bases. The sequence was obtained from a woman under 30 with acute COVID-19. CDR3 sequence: CATSRTTGSDEQFF. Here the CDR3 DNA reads TGTGCCACCAGTCGCACGACAGGGTCCGATGAGCAGTTCTTC.